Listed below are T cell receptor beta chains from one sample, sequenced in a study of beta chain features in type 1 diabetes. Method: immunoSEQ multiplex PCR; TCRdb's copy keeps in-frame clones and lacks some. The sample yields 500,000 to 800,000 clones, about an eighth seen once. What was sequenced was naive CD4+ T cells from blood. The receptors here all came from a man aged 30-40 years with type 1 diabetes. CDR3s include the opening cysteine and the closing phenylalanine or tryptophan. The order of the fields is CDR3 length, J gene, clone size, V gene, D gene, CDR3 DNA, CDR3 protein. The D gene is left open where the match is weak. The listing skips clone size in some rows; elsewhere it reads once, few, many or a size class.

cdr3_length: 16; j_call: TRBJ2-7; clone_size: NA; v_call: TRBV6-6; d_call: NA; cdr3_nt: TGTGCCAGCAGCCGCGCCGACAGTATCGATCGGCACGAGCAGTACTTC; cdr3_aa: CASSRADSIDRHEQYF
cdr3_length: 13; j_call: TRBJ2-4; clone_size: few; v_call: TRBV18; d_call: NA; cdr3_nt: TGTGCCAGCTCACCCGGCGAGGAGAACATTCAGTACTTC; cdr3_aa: CASSPGEENIQYF
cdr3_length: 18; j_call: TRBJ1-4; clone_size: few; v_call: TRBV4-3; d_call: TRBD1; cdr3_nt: TGCGCCAGCAGCCAAGACCACAGGGGCGCTACAACTAATGAAAAACTGTTTTTT; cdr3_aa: CASSQDHRGATTNEKLFF
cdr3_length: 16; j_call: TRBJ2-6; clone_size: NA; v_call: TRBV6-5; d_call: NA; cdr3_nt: TGTGCCAGCAGTTACTCGCAGGGAGCTGGGGCCAACGTCCTGACTTTC; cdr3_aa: CASSYSQGAGANVLTF
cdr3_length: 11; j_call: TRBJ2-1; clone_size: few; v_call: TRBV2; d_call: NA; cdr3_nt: TGTGCCAGCAGTGGCGGGACAGAGCAGTTCTTC; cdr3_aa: CASSGGTEQFF
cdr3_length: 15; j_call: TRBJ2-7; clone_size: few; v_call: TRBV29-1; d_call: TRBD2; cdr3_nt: TGCAGCGTTAAATCCGGGACTAGCGGGGGTTACGAGCAGTACTTC; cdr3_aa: CSVKSGTSGGYEQYF
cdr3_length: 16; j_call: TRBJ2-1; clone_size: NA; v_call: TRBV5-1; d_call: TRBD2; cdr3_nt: TGCGCCAGCAGCTTGGGACTAGCGGGGACCTACAATGAGCAGTTCTTC; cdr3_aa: CASSLGLAGTYNEQFF
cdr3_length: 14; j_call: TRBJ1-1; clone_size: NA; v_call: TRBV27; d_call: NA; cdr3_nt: TGTGCCAGCAGTTTATCAGCGTCGGGCACTGAAGCTTTCTTT; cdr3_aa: CASSLSASGTEAFF
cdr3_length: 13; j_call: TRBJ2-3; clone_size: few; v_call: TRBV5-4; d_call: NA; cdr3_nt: TGTGCCTTCCGGGCCCCATCCACAGATACGCAGTATTTT; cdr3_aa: CAFRAPSTDTQYF
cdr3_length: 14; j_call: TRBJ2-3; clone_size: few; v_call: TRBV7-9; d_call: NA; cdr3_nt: TGTGCCAGCAGTCAACGCTCTTCCACAGATACGCAGTATTTT; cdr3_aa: CASSQRSSTDTQYF
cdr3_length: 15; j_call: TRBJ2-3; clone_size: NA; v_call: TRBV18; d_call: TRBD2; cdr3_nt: TGTGCCAGCTCACCTGGACTAGCGGGGGCAGATACGCAGTATTTT; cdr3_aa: CASSPGLAGADTQYF
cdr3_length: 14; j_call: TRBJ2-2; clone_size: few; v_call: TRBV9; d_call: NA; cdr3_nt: TGTGCCAGCAGCCGGGCAAGGGACACCGGGGAGCTGTTTTTT; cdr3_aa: CASSRARDTGELFF
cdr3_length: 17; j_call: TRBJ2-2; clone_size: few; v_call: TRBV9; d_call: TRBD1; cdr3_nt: TGTGCCAGCAGCGTAGAGTCAGGGGGCCGGAACACCGGGGAGCTGTTTTTT; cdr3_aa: CASSVESGGRNTGELFF
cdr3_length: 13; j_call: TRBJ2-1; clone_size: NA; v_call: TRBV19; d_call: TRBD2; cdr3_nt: TGTGCCAGTAGCCTTGGACTAGCGGGAGAGCAGTTCTTC; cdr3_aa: CASSLGLAGEQFF
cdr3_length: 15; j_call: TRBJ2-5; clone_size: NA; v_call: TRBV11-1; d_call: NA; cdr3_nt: TGTGCCAGCAGCCCCCATTCAGTTGGGGGAGAGACCCAGTACTTC; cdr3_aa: CASSPHSVGGETQYF
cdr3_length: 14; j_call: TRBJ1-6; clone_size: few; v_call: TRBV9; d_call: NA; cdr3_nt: TGTGCCAGCAGCGTACTCGGGGCCCAGTCACCCCTCCACTTT; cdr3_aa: CASSVLGAQSPLHF
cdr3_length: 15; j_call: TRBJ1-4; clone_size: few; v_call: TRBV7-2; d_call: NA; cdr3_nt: TGTGCCAGCAGCCTATATTCTGCAACTAATGAAAAACTGTTTTTT; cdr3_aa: CASSLYSATNEKLFF
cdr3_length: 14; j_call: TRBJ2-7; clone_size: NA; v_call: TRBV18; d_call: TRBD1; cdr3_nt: TGTGCCAGCTCACCACCGGGACAGTACTACGAGCAGTACTTC; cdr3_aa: CASSPPGQYYEQYF
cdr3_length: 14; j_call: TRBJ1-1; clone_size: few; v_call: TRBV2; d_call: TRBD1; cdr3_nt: TGTGCCAGCAGTGAAGCGCTTAACAGGGGGAAAGCTTTCTTT; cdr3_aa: CASSEALNRGKAFF
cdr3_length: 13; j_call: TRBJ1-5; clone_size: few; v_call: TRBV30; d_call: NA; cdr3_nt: TGTGCCTGGAGTCTCAGGGATGGTCAGCCCCAGCATTTT; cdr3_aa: CAWSLRDGQPQHF
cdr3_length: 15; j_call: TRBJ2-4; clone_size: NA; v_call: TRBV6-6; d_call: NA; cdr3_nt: TGTGCCAGCAGTTTAAGCACCCTAAGCAAAAACATTCAGTACTTC; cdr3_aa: CASSLSTLSKNIQYF
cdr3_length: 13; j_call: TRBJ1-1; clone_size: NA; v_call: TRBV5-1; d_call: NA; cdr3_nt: TGCGCCAGCAGCTTGCAGCAGGGAGGTGAAGCTTTCTTT; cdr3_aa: CASSLQQGGEAFF
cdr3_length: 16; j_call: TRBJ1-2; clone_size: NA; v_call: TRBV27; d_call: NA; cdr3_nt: TGTGCCAGCAGCCCAAGCACCTTTCACAGGGACTATGGCTACACCTTC; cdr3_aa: CASSPSTFHRDYGYTF
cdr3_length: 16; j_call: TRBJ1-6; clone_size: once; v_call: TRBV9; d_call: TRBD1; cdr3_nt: TGTGCCAGCAGCGCCACACCGACAGGGAAGGAAAGTACCCTCCACTTT; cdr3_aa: CASSATPTGKESTLHF
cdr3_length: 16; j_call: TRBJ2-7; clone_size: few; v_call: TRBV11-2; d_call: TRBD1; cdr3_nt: TGTGCCAGCAGCCCGCTCGTGACAGGGAAGACCTACGAGCAGTACTTC; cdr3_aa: CASSPLVTGKTYEQYF
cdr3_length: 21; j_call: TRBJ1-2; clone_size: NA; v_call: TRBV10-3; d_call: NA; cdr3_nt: TGTGCCATCAGTGATCCCTACGGACGGGACCCCGACATGGTCCCCAACTATGGCTACACCTTC; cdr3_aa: CAISDPYGRDPDMVPNYGYTF
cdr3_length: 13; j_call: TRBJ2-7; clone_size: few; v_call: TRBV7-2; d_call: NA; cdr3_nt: TGTGCCAGCAGCCGGGACCGCGTGGAGGAGCAGTACTTC; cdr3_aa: CASSRDRVEEQYF
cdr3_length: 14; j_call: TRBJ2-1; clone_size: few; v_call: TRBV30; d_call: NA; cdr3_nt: TGTGCCTGGAGCGCCTCGACAGAGCCCAATGAGCAGTTCTTC; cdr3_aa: CAWSASTEPNEQFF
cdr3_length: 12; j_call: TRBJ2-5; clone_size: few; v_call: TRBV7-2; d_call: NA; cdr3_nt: TGTGCCAGCAGCCCAACTGGAGAGACCCAGTACTTC; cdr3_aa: CASSPTGETQYF
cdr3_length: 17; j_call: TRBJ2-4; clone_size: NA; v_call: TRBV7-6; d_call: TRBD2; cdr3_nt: TGTGCCAGCAGCCCAGTGGCTAGCGGGGGGATAGGAAACATTCAGTACTTC; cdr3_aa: CASSPVASGGIGNIQYF
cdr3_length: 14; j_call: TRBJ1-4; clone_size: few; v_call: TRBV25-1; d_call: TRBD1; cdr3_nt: TGTGCCAGCAGTTTCGGGACAGGGGGCCAAAAACTGTTTTTT; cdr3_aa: CASSFGTGGQKLFF
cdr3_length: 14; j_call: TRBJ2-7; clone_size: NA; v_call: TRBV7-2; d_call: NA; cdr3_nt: TGTGCCAGCAGCCGGGACTGGCCCTCCTACGAGCAGTACTTC; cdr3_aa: CASSRDWPSYEQYF
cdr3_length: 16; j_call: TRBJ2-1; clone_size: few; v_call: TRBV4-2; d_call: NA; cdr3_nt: TGTGCCAGCAGCCTGGGCCAAGACCTCTCCTACAATGAGCAGTTCTTC; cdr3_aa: CASSLGQDLSYNEQFF
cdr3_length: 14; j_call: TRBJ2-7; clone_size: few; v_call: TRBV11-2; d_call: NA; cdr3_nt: TGTGCCAGCAGCTTTAACCCGGGCGCCTACGAGCAGTACTTC; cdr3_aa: CASSFNPGAYEQYF
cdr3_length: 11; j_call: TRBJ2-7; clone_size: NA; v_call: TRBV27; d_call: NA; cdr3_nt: TGTGCCAGAGCGAGGAGAATCGAGCAGTACTTC; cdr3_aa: CARARRIEQYF
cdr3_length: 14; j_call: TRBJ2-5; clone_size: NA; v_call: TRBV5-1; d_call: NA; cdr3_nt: TGCGCCAGCAGCTCCGGGACATTCCAAGAGACCCAGTACTTC; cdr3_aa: CASSSGTFQETQYF
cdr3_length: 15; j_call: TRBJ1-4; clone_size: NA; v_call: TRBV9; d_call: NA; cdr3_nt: TGTGCCAGCAGCGATCGGACAGAGTCGGATGAAAAACTGTTTTTT; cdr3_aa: CASSDRTESDEKLFF